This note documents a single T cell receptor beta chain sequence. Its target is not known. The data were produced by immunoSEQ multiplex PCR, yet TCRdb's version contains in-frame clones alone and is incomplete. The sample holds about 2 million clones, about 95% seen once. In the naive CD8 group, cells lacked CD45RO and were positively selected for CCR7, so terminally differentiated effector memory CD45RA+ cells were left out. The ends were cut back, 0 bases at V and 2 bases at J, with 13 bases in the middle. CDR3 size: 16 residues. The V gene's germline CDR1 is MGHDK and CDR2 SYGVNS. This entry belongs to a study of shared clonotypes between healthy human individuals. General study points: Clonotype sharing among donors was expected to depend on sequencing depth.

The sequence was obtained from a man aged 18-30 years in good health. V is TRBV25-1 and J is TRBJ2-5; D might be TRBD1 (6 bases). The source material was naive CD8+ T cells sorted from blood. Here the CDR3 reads CASSEYIVDSQETQYF. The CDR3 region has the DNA TGTGCCAGCAGTGAATATATTGTGGACAGTCAAGAGACCCAGTACTTC. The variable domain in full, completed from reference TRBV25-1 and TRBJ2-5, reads EADIYQTPRYLVIGTGKKITLECSQTMGHDKMYWYQQDPGMELHLIHYSYGVNSTEKGDLSSESTVSRIRTEHFPLTLESARPSHTSQYLCASSEYIVDSQETQYFGPGTRLLVL.